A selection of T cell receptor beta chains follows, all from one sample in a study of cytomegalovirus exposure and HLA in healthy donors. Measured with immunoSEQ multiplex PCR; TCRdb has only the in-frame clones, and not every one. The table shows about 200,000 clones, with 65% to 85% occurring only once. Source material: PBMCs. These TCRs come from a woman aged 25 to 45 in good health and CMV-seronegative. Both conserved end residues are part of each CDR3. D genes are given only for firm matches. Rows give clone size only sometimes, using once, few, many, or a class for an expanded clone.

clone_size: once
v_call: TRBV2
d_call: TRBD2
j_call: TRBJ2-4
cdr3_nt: TGTGCCAGCAGTGAACTAGCGGGAGTAAACATTCAGTACTTC
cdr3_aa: CASSELAGVNIQYF

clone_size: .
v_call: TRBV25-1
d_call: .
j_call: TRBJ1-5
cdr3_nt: TGTGCCAGCGCAAGCTACTATAGCAATCAGCCCCAGCATTTT
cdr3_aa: CASASYYSNQPQHF

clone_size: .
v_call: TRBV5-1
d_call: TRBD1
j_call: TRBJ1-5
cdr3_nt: TGCGCCAGCAGCTGGGGGGACAGCCACAATCAGCCCCAGCATTTT
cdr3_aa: CASSWGDSHNQPQHF

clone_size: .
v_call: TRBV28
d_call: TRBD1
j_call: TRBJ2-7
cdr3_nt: TGTGCCAGCAGCTCGACAGGGGGCTTCGACGAGCAGTACTTC
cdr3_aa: CASSSTGGFDEQYF

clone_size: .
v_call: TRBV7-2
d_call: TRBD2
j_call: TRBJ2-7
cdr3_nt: TGTGCCAGCAGCTTAGAGGCTAGCGGAGGGTACGAGCAGTACTTC
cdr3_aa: CASSLEASGGYEQYF

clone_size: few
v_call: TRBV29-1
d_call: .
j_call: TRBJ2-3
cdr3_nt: TGCAGCGTTAAATCAGGGCCAGATACGCAGTATTTT
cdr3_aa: CSVKSGPDTQYF

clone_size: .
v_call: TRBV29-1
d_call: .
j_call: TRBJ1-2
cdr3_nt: TGCAGCGTTGAAACTTCACCCGGACAGACTTTAGTCTATGGCTACACCTTC
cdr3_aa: CSVETSPGQTLVYGYTF

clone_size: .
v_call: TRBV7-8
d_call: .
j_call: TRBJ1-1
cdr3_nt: TGTGCCAGCGGGCTCGGGGGGGAAGCCACTGAAGCTTTCTTT
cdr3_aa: CASGLGGEATEAFF

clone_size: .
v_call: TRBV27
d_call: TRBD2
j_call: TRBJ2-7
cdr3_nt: TGTGCCAGCAGTCTGCGGGTACTAGCGGGACTTGGGGAGCAGTACTTC
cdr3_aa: CASSLRVLAGLGEQYF

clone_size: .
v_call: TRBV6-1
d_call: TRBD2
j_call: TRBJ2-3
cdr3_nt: TGTGCCAGCAGTCGACTAGCGGACACAGATACGCAGTATTTT
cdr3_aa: CASSRLADTDTQYF

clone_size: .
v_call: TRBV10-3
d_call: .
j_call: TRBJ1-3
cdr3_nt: TGTGCCATCAGTGATTGGGCTTCGGGAAACACCATATATTTT
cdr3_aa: CAISDWASGNTIYF

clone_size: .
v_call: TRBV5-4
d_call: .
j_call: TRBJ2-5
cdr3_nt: TGTGCCAGCAGCGCCGGAGAGGAGGGTCAAGAGACCCAGTACTTC
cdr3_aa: CASSAGEEGQETQYF

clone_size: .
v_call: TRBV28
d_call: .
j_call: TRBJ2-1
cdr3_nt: TGTGCCAGCAGCCCGCAGGGGTACGCGGGCAATGAGCAGTTCTTC
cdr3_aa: CASSPQGYAGNEQFF

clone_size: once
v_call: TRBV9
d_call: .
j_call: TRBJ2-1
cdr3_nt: TGTGCCAGCAGCGTAGGGGGGAGGAACTCCTACAATGAGCAGTTCTTC
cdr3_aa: CASSVGGRNSYNEQFF

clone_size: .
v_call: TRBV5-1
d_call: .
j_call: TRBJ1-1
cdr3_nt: TGCGCCAGCAGCTTGGGTCAGGTGAACACTGAAGCTTTCTTT
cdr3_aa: CASSLGQVNTEAFF

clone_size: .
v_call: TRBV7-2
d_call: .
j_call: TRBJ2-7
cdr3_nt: TGTGCCAGCAGCTCCACATGGGAAGGTAGGGGTGTCTACTACGAGCAGTACTTC
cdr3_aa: CASSSTWEGRGVYYEQYF

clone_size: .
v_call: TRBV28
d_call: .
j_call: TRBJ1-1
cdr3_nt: TGTGCCAGCAGTTTATCGGTTCCTGAAGCTTTCTTT
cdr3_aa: CASSLSVPEAFF

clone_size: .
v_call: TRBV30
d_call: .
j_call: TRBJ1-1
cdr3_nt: TGTGCCTGGAGTGTAGTAAGTGGAGCCACAGCTTTCTTT
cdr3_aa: CAWSVVSGATAFF

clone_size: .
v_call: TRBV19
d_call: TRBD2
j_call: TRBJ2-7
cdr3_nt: TGTGCCAGTAGTCCCCTAGCGGGAAGGGGATACTACGAGCAGTACTTC
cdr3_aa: CASSPLAGRGYYEQYF

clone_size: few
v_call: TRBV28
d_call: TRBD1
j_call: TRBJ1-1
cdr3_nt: TGTGCCAGCAGTTTACGAGGACAGGGGGGCACTGAAGCTTTCTTT
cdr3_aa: CASSLRGQGGTEAFF

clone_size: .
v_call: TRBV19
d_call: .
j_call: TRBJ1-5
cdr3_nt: TGTGCCAGTCTTGGCAGGGCCGGTAATCAGCCCCAGCATTTT
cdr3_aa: CASLGRAGNQPQHF

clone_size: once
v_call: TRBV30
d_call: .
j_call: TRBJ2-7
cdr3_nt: TGTGCCTGGACAGAAGCCTACGAGCAGTACTTC
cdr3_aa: CAWTEAYEQYF

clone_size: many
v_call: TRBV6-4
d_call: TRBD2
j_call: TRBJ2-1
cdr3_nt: TGTGCCAGCAGCCCGACTAGCGGGGTCGATGAGCAGTTCTTC
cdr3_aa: CASSPTSGVDEQFF

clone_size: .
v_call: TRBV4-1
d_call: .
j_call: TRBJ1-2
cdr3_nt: TGCGCCAGCAGCCAAGAACCCGCGGAAGGCTACACCTTC
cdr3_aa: CASSQEPAEGYTF

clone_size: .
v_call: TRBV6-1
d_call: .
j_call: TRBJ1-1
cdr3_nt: TGTGCCAGCAGTGAAACGGCTGAAGCTTTCTTT
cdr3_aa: CASSETAEAFF

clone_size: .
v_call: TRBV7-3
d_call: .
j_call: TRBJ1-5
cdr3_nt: TGTGCCAGCAGCTTAGGGGGGATGTCCAGCCATGGCAATCAGCCCCAGCATTTT
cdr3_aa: CASSLGGMSSHGNQPQHF

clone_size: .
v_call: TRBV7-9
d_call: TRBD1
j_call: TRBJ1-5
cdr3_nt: TGTGCCAGCAGCCATGGGGACAGGGGATGGAATCAGCCCCAGCATTTT
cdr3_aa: CASSHGDRGWNQPQHF

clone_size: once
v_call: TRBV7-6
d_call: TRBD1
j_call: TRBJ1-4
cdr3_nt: TGTGCCAGCAGCTCAGCCGGGACAGAGACTACCCCAACTAATGAAAAACTGTTTTTT
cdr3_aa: CASSSAGTETTPTNEKLFF

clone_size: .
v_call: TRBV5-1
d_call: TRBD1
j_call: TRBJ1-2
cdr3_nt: TGCGCCAGCAGCTTCGGGACAGCCAACACGTACACCTTC
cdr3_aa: CASSFGTANTYTF

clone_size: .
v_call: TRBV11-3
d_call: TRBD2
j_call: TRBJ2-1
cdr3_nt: TGTGCCAGCAGCTTCTCGGGACTAGCGGGAGGAGGGTATGAGCAGTTCTTC
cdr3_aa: CASSFSGLAGGGYEQFF

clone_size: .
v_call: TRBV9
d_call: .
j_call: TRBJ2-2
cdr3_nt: TGTGCCAGCAGCGTAGGGTACACGGGGACGAACACCGGGGAGCTGTTTTTT
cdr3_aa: CASSVGYTGTNTGELFF

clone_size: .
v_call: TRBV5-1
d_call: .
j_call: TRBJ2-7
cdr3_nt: TGCGCCAGCAGCATGGGCAGGGCCTACGAGCAGTACTTC
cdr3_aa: CASSMGRAYEQYF

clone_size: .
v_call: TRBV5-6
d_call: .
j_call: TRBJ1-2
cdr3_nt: TGTGCCAGCAGCTTGGAAACTCTTTACTATGGCTACACCTTC
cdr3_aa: CASSLETLYYGYTF

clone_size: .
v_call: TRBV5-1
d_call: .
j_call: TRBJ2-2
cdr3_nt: TGCGCCAGCAGCTTTCCTCCCATAGCTATGAACACCGGGGAGCTGTTTTTT
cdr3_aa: CASSFPPIAMNTGELFF

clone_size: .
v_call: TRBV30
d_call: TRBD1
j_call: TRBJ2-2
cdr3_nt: TGTGCCTGGACGGCCCCCTCCTGGACAGGGGGTCCCGGGGAGCTGTTTTTT
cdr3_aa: CAWTAPSWTGGPGELFF

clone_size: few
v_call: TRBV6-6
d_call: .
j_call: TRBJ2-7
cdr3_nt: TGTGCCAGCAGACACGTCGAGAGGTCCTACGAGCAGTACTTC
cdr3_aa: CASRHVERSYEQYF

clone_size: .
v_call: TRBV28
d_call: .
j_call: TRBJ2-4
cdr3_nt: TGTGCCAGCAGTTTAGGTCCGGGACACGGTTCGAAAAACATTCAGTACTTC
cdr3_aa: CASSLGPGHGSKNIQYF

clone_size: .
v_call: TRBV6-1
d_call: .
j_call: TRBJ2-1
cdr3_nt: TGTGCCAGCAGTTTACTCAGGACAGACCCCAATGAGCAGTTCTTC
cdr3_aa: CASSLLRTDPNEQFF

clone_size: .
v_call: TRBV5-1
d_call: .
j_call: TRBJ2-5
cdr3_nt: TGCGCCAGCAGCTTGGCGGGCGGGGAAGAGACCCAGTACTTC
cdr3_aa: CASSLAGGEETQYF

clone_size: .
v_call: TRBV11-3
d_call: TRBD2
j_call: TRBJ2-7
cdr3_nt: TGTGCCAGCAGAGTCGGGGGGGCCGGGCGTGGCGAGCAGTACTTC
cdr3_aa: CASRVGGAGRGEQYF

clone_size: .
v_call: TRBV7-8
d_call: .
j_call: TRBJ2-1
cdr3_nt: TGTGCCAGCAGCTCGAATCGAATGGCCAACTACAATGAGCAGTTCTTC
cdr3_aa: CASSSNRMANYNEQFF

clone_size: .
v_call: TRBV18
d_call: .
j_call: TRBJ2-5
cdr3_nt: TGTGCCAGCTCACCATGGACAGCAGGGGAGACCCAGTACTTC
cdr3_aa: CASSPWTAGETQYF

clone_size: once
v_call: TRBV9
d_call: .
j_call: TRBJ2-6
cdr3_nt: TGTGCCAGCAGCGAAGGGGTTGGGGACTCTGGGGCCAACGTCCTGACTTTC
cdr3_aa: CASSEGVGDSGANVLTF

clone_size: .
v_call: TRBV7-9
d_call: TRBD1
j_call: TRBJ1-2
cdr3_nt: TGTGCCAGCGCAGGGGGCAACTATGGCTACACCTTC
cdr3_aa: CASAGGNYGYTF

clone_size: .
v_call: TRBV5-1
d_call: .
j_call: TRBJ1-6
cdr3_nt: TGCGCCAGCAGCCCCGTGCAGGGTAATTCACCCCTCCACTTT
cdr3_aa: CASSPVQGNSPLHF

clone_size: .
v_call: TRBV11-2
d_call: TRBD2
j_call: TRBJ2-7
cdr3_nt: TGTGCCAGCAGCCCCCTAGGGGCTAGCGGGAGATACTACGAGCAGTACTTC
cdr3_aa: CASSPLGASGRYYEQYF